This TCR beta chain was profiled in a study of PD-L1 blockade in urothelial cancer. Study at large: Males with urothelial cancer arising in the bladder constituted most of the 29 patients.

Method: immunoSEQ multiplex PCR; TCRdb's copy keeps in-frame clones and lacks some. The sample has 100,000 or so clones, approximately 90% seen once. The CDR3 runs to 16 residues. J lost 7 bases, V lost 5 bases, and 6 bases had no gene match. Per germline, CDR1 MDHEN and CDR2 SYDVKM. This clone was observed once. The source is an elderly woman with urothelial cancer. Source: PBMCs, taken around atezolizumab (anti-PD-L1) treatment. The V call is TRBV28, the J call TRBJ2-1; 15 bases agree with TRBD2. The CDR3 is CASSGTSGRQWNEQFF. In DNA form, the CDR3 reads TGTGCCAGCAGTGGGACTAGCGGGAGGCAGTGGAATGAGCAGTTCTTC. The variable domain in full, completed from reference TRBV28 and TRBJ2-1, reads DVKVTQSSRYLVKRTGEKVFLECVQDMDHENMFWYRQDPGLGLRLIYFSYDVKMKEKGDIPEGYSVSREKKERFSLILESASTNQTSMYLCASSGTSGRQWNEQFFGPGTRLTVL.